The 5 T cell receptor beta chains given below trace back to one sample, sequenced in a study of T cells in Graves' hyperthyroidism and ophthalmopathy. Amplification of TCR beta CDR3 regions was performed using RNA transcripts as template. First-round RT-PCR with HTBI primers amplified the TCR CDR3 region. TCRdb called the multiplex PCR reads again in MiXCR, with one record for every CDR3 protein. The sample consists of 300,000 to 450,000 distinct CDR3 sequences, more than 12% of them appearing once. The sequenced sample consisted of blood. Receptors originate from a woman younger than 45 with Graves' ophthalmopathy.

The CDR3 DNA follows: TGTGCCATCAGTGCTCTAGCGGGGGAAACGGGGAATGAGCAGTTCTTC. It specifies CAISALAGETGNEQFF. This chain links TRBV10-3 with TRBJ2-1; 10 bases are shared with TRBD2. Per germline, CDR1 ENHRY and CDR2 SYGVKD. The CDR3 is made up of 16 amino acids. V lost 4 bases, J lost 7 bases, and 10 bases stayed unmatched.

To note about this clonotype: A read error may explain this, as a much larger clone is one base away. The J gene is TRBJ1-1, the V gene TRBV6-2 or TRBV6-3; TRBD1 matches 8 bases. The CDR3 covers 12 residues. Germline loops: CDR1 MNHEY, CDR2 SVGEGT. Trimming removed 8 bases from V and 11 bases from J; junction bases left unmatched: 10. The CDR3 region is CASGLEGQEAFF. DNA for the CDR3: TGTGCCAGCGGTCTTGAGGGACAGGAGGCTTTCTTT.

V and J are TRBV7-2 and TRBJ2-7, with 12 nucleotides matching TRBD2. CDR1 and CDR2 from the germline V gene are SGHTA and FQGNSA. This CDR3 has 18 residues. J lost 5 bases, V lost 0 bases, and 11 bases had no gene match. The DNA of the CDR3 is TGTGCCAGCAGCTTAGCGAGGGTCCGGACTAGCGGGGACGACGAGCAGTACTTC. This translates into CASSLARVRTSGDDEQYF.

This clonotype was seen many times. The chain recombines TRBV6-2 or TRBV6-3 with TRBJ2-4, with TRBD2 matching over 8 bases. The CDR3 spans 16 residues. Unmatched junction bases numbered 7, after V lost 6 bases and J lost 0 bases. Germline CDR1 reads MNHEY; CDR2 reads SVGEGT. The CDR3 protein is CASRDASGLAKNIQYF. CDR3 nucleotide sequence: TGTGCCAGCAGGGACGCTAGCGGGCTAGCCAAAAACATTCAGTACTTC.

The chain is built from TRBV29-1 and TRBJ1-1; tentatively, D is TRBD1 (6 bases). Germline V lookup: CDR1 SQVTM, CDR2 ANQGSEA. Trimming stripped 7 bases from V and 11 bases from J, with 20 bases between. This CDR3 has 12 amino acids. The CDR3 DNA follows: TGCAGCGGGGGGATAGGGGGAAATGACGCTTTCTTT. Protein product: CSGGIGGNDAFF.